What follows are 12 T cell receptor beta chains derived from one specimen sequenced in a study of blood T cell repertoires in COVID-19. The table came from immunoSEQ multiplex PCR; TCRdb's copy has only in-frame clones and leaves some out. The sample holds 150,000 to 200,000 clones, 70% to 85% seen once. Sample: peripheral blood. These receptors came from an elderly woman with acute or convalescent COVID-19.

This clone was detected once. The chain carries TRBV2 and TRBJ1-5; D remains ambiguous. The CDR3 runs to 15 residues. Germline values: CDR1 SNHLY, CDR2 FYNNEI. Trimming took off 1 base at V and 1 base at J, with 8 bases between the two ends. The DNA of the CDR3 is TGTGCCAGCAGTGAAGTTGCGGGGAGCAATCAGCCCCAGCATTTT. This sequence encodes CASSEVAGSNQPQHF.

The CDR3 region is CAIRAGLSGNTIYF. The CDR3 coding sequence is TGTGCCATCAGAGCGGGGTTATCTGGAAACACCATATATTTT. This chain connects TRBV10-3 to TRBJ1-3; D remains ambiguous. Per germline, CDR1 ENHRY and CDR2 SYGVKD. This CDR3 contains 14 residues. V was pared by 6 bases and J by 1 base, with 10 bases between.

The rearrangement links TRBV7-9 to TRBJ2-1; TRBD1 matches 9 bases. The CDR3 spans 16 residues. The V segment lost 2 bases and the J segment 7 bases; nucleotides outside the gene matches: 9. Germline V CDR1 and CDR2: SEHNR, FQNEAQ (reference sequence). The DNA for the CDR3 is TGTGCCAGCAGCTTACCTACAGGGGGCTCAGGGAATGAGCAGTTCTTC. This encodes CASSLPTGGSGNEQFF.

DNA for the CDR3: TGTGCCAGCAGTGAAGCCTGGACAGGGCACTATGGCTACACCTTC. Translation gives CASSEAWTGHYGYTF. The rearrangement links TRBV6-1 to TRBJ1-2, with TRBD1 matching 8 bases. Germline-derived CDR1 and CDR2 are MNHNS and SASEGT. This CDR3 comprises 15 residues. After removal of 0 bases from V and 3 bases from J, the junction contained 3 bases not matched to a gene.

This chain connects TRBV21-1 to TRBJ2-5; the table gives TRBD1 as D, unverified against the DNA. TRBV21-1 is termed a pseudogene. The CDR3 sequence is 19 residues long. The CDR3 DNA reads TGTGCCAGCAGCAAAGCCAACAGGGAGATAAGCTTAATCCAAGAGACCCAGTACTTC. Amino acids: CASSKANREISLIQETQYF.

The chain joins TRBV4-2 to TRBJ1-2, with D perhaps matching TRBD1 (5 bases). This CDR3 region has 13 residues. Germline CDR1 is LGHNA and CDR2 is YNFKEQ. V was shortened by 2 bases and J by 5 bases, with 9 bases between the two germline ends. CDR3 bases: TGTGCCAGCAGCCAACAGGGTTTTTATGGCTACACCTTC. This gives the protein CASSQQGFYGYTF.

This rearrangement joins TRBV5-1 to TRBJ2-4, with D unresolved. This CDR3 spans 14 amino acids. With 2 bases removed from V and 0 bases from J, the gap between germline ends came to 6 bases. Per the germline V gene, CDR1 is SGHRS and CDR2 is YFSETQ. CDR3 region: CASSFGVAKNIQYF. DNA for the CDR3: TGCGCCAGCAGCTTTGGAGTAGCCAAAAACATTCAGTACTTC. The full variable domain, completed using reference TRBV5-1 and TRBJ2-4, is KAGVTQTPRYLIKTRGQQVTLSCSPISGHRSVSWYQQTPGQGLQFLFEYFSETQRNKGNFPGRFSGRQFSNSRSEMNVSTLELGDSALYLCASSFGVAKNIQYFGAGTRLSVL.

The chain joins TRBV19 to TRBJ2-1; tentative D call: TRBD2 (6 bases). Trimming removed 7 bases at V and 5 bases at J, with 21 bases between. The CDR3 runs to 16 residues. The germline V gene has CDR1 LNHDA and CDR2 SQIVND (reference sequence). The CDR3 here is CASIPGTSLLHNEQFF. DNA of the CDR3: TGTGCCAGTATCCCAGGGACTTCCCTGTTGCACAATGAGCAGTTCTTC.

The chain has TRBV5-1 and TRBJ2-7; 9 positions agree with TRBD2. CDR3 length equals 14 residues. V was clipped by 3 bases and J by 7 bases; unmatched bases: 8. Germline assignment: CDR1 SGHRS and CDR2 YFSETQ. CDR3 loop: CASSSQGLADEQYF. In nucleotides, the CDR3 is TGCGCCAGCAGCTCTCAGGGACTAGCAGATGAGCAGTACTTC.

This chain uses TRBV19 with TRBJ2-1; TRBD1 aligns across 11 bases. CDR3 length: 14 amino acids. Trimming removed 3 bases from V and 8 bases from J; junction bases left unmatched: 3. The germline gives CDR1 LNHDA, CDR2 SQIVND (reference sequence). This CDR3 is CASSIGTGGYEQFF. The DNA for the CDR3 is TGTGCCAGTAGTATCGGGACAGGGGGTTATGAGCAGTTCTTC.

The genes are TRBV6-5 and TRBJ2-7; unclear D gene. V was shortened by 7 bases and J by 3 bases, with 13 bases between the two germline ends. Per germline, CDR1 MNHEY and CDR2 SVGAGI. CDR3 length: 13 residues. The CDR3 loop is CASNRGSHYEQYF. The CDR3 coding sequence is TGTGCCAGCAATCGCGGCAGCCACTACGAGCAGTACTTC.

The genes are TRBV5-1 and TRBJ2-1; 7 positions match TRBD2. The junction had 9 bases not matched to a gene; V was cut back by 4 bases and J by 5 bases. This CDR3 is 15 amino acids long. In germline, CDR1 is SGHRS, CDR2 YFSETQ. CDR3 region: CASSPGLVGHNEQFF. The CDR3 bases are TGCGCCAGCAGCCCCGGACTAGTGGGTCACAATGAGCAGTTCTTC.